This T cell receptor beta chain was recorded in a study of T cells of healthy individuals. J lost 4 bases, V lost 0 bases, and 13 bases had no gene match. The CDR3 contains 18 residues. CDR1 and CDR2 (germline): MGHRA, YSYEKL. TCRdb fed the 5' RACE reads into MiXCR, producing one record per CDR3 protein. Of some 100,000 distinct CDR3 sequences listed, around 17% are singletons. The chain carries TRBV4-1 and TRBJ2-7, with 9 bases that match TRBD1. The receptor was derived from a human donor in good health. CDR3: CASSQEEATGTGKYEQYF. In DNA form, the CDR3 reads TGCGCCAGCAGCCAAGAAGAGGCAACCGGGACAGGGAAATACGAGCAGTACTTC.